What follows are 10 T cell receptor beta chains derived from one specimen sequenced in a study of blood T cell repertoires in COVID-19. This table comes from immunoSEQ multiplex PCR, and its TCRdb copy is limited to in-frame clones, with some not included. This repertoire shows around 310,000 clones, 85% to 90% found once; its top ten account for around 0.96%. The sample comprised peripheral blood. These receptors were taken from a woman between 35 and 50 years old with COVID-19, enrolled during active disease.

The chain recombines TRBV4-3 with TRBJ2-2, with D perhaps TRBD2 (5 bases). V was clipped by 5 bases and J by 0 bases, with 13 bases between them. This CDR3 has 16 residues. CDR1 and CDR2 from the germline V gene are LGHNA and YSLEER. In DNA form, the CDR3 reads TGCGCCAGCAGCAGACACGGGGAAACGAACACCGGGGAGCTGTTTTTT. This sequence encodes CASSRHGETNTGELFF.

This chain joins TRBV28 and TRBJ1-1; no reliable D call. CDR1 MDHEN and CDR2 SYDVKM come from the germline V gene. V shed 3 bases and J shed 0 bases, with 11 bases lying between them. This CDR3 spans 15 amino acids. Written as DNA, the CDR3 is TGTGCCAGCAGTTTTCGAACGGGGATGAACACTGAAGCTTTCTTT. Amino acids: CASSFRTGMNTEAFF.

This clone has a single count. The CDR3 DNA sequence: TGTGCCAGCAGTAAAAAAAGGGTTACTAGCTCACCCCTCCACTTT. It is translated as CASSKKRVTSSPLHF. The chain joins TRBV28 to TRBJ1-6; no clear D gene. Trimming removed 5 bases at V and 10 bases at J, with 18 bases between. Germline assignment: CDR1 MDHEN and CDR2 SYDVKM. The CDR3 covers 15 residues.

CDR3 protein: CASSLSRLAGGPIDEQFF. In nucleotides, the CDR3 is TGTGCCAGCAGCTTGAGCAGACTAGCGGGAGGGCCTATCGATGAGCAGTTCTTC. The V call is TRBV7-9, the J call TRBJ2-1, with 14 positions matching TRBD2. This CDR3 is built from 18 residues. V gave up 3 bases and J gave up 8 bases; unmatched junction bases: 12. Per the germline V gene, CDR1 is SEHNR and CDR2 is FQNEAQ (reference sequence).

The V gene is TRBV19, the J gene TRBJ2-1, with 7 bases that match TRBD1. With V trimmed by 5 bases and J by 3 bases, 7 bases remained unmatched. Germline V gene lookup returns CDR1 LNHDA and CDR2 SQIVND (reference sequence). CDR3 length: 15 residues. CDR3 coding DNA: TGTGCCAGTAGTCCAGACAGGGAAATCTACAATGAGCAGTTCTTC. Protein sequence: CASSPDREIYNEQFF.

The V call is TRBV2, the J call TRBJ2-1; D not resolved. The CDR3 sequence is 11 residues long. Germline loops: CDR1 SNHLY, CDR2 FYNNEI. CDR3 sequence: CATLLYNEQFF. The CDR3 region has the DNA TGTGCGACACTCCTCTACAATGAGCAGTTCTTC.

This rearrangement joins TRBV2 to TRBJ1-6, with 8 bases lining up with TRBD1. The CDR3 has 15 residues. V gave up 3 bases and J gave up 8 bases; unmatched junction bases: 6. Germline V gene lookup returns CDR1 SNHLY and CDR2 FYNNEI. The CDR3 loop is CASSDDRGSYSPLHF. The DNA for the CDR3 is TGTGCCAGCAGTGACGACAGGGGATCTTATTCACCCCTCCACTTT.

The table lists this clone with a count of one. The chain uses TRBV19 and TRBJ2-5; D is possibly TRBD2 (5 bases). The V gene's germline CDR1 is LNHDA and CDR2 SQIVND (reference sequence). The CDR3 runs 15 residues. V gave up 0 bases and J gave up 3 bases, with 11 bases separating them. CDR3 in DNA: TGTGCCAGTAGTATAGATCGTGGACTTAAAGAGACCCAGTACTTC. Protein sequence: CASSIDRGLKETQYF.

This sequence joins TRBV18 and TRBJ1-2; the D gene is possibly TRBD1 (6 bases). CDR3 length equals 14 residues. V was pared by 2 bases and J by 3 bases, with 10 bases between. Germline V gene lookup returns CDR1 KGHSH and CDR2 LQKENI. The CDR3 is CASSPGTPDYGYTF. The CDR3 DNA follows: TGTGCCAGCTCACCAGGGACACCTGACTATGGCTACACCTTC.

The gene calls are TRBV30 and TRBJ1-5; D ambiguous. Germline V lookup: CDR1 GTSNPN, CDR2 SVGIG (reference sequence). Trimming pared 4 bases from V and 0 bases from J, leaving 7 bases between. CDR3 length: 13 amino acids. The DNA for the CDR3 is TGTGCCTGGAACAGAGATAGCAATCAGCCCCAGCATTTT. Encoded protein: CAWNRDSNQPQHF.